The clone carrying this TCR beta chain was seen a few times. Its antigen is unidentified. The sample carries other DNA sequences with the same CDR3. There was one heparinised blood draw per donor, averaging around 0.11 L. The data belong to a study of beta chain features in type 1 diabetes. The CDR3 is 12 amino acids. Germline V gives CDR1 GTSNPN, CDR2 SVGIG (reference sequence). Trimming stripped 4 bases from V and 5 bases from J, with 11 bases between. All of the isolated RNA was reverse transcribed, so expressed TCRB transcripts were sequenced. Assay used: immunoSEQ multiplex PCR; TCRdb lists only in-frame clones, some missing. The table has about 400,000 clones, around 13% seen once; the top ten hold 0.0095% to 0.013%. Overall study results and limits: All four CD4+ subsets of Type 1 diabetes patients contained TCRB CDR3s that were moderately but significantly shorter. VDJ junctions from type 1 diabetes patients carried fewer insertions and larger deletions. The naive, central memory and Treg TCRB repertoires showed an apparent similarity that was greater among patients than among healthy donors. Sequencing used cDNA, and cells with high TCR expression could therefore be over-represented.

This sequence originates from a woman younger than 30 with type 1 diabetes. This rearrangement joins TRBV30 to TRBJ1-1; D is unclear. The sequenced sample was naive CD4+ T cells from blood. The chain's CDR3 is CAWKRGGTEAFF. The CDR3 nucleotides are TGTGCCTGGAAACGGGGTGGGACTGAAGCTTTCTTT.